This T cell receptor beta chain was captured by sequencing in a study of blood T cells in healthy people across ages. Study-wide background: Template switching recovered approximately one barcoded beta molecule for every two T cells.

Germline values: CDR1 SGHRS, CDR2 YFSETQ. The CDR3 is made up of 15 amino acids. V was cut by 3 bases and J by 2 bases, with 14 bases left in between. A note on this clonotype: Its target is unknown.

The use of a sample-barcoded 5' primer and a J-beta primer mix characterized a second PCR of roughly 7 to 11 cycles. TCRdb re-analysed the 5' RACE reads in MiXCR, keeping a single row per CDR3 protein. Of roughly 1,300,000 distinct CDR3 sequences in the sample, approximately 60% are singletons; the top ten hold roughly 6.3%. Broader study findings: Compared with aged donors, long-lived donors showed fewer expanded clones, suggesting selection. Roughly linear declines in TCR beta diversity per million T cells occurred with age. Considered underestimates were the diversity estimates obtained from one million T cells.

This chain connects TRBV5-1 to TRBJ1-1; no clear D. The specimen sequenced was blood. The origin of this receptor is a man between 18 and 35 years old in good health. CDR3 protein: CASSWGNIRNTEAFF. For the CDR3, the DNA is TGCGCCAGCAGCTGGGGTAACATTAGAAACACTGAAGCTTTCTTT.